This TCR beta chain is drawn from a study of response to subunit inactivated influenza vaccine. TCRdb called the RT-PCR reads again in MiXCR, with one record for every CDR3 protein. The sample contains about 540,000 distinct CDR3 sequences, under 30% of which appear only once. These data also formed part of another study, on T cells expressing NK-cell markers. That publication notes: TCR beta libraries carry UMIs added by 5'RACE template switching. Among the eight sequenced donors, seven tested HCMV-seropositive and one tested seronegative. A range of about 1.0-8% of CD8+ T cells consisted of dominant NKG2C+ clonotypes in more than five donors. The same clonotypes also predominated in the CD3+CD56-NKG2C+ fraction of several donors. Whether the expanded NKG2C+ T cell clones recognized HCMV remained unclear.

The source is a man aged 45-65 years who received an inactivated influenza vaccine. The sample was CD4+ T cells sorted from PBMCs, taken about 13 days after vaccination.

The CDR3 bases are TGCGCCAGCAACCGGGGAACCACCTCCTACAATGAGCAGTTCTTC. It is translated as CASNRGTTSYNEQFF. The V call is TRBV5-1, the J call TRBJ2-1; D possibly corresponds to TRBD2 (5 bases). CDR1 and CDR2 (germline): SGHRS, YFSETQ. CDR3 length: 15 amino acids. The V end lost 6 bases, the J end lost 0 bases, and 13 bases lay between the germline ends.